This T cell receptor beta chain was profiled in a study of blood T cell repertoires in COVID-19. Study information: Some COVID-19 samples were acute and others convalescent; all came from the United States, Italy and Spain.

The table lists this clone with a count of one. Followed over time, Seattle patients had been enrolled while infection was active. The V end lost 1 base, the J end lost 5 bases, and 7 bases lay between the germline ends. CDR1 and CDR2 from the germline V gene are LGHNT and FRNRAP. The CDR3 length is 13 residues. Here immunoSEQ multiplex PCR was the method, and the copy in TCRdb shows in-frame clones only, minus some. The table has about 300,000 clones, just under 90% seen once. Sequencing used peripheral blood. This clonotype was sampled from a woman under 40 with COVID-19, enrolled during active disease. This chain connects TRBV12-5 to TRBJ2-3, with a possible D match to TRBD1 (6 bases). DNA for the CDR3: TGTGCTAGTGGTTTGGGGGGACAAGATACGCAGTATTTT. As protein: CASGLGGQDTQYF.